A selection of T cell receptor beta chains follows, all from one sample in a study of siplizumab effects on memory and regulatory T cells. Here immunoSEQ multiplex PCR was the method, and the copy in TCRdb shows in-frame clones only, minus some. The data contain about 100,000 clones, about 95% of them singletons. Sequences were obtained from non-Treg CD4+ T cells sorted from blood. These receptors were obtained from a human donor in good health. The CDR3 runs from the conserved cysteine through the conserved F or W. D genes are given only for firm matches. Size is omitted from some rows. Given values are once, few, many or a class for expanded clones.

V gene: TRBV15; clone size: .; D gene: .; J gene: TRBJ2-1; CDR3 protein: CATSSLGSGYNEQFF; CDR3 DNA: TGTGCCACCAGCAGTCTCGGGTCAGGGTACAATGAGCAGTTCTTC
V gene: TRBV5-1; clone size: .; D gene: .; J gene: TRBJ2-7; CDR3 protein: CASSLEPDRSYEQYF; CDR3 DNA: TGCGCCAGCAGCTTGGAACCAGACAGGTCCTACGAGCAGTACTTC
V gene: TRBV5-4; clone size: .; D gene: TRBD1; J gene: TRBJ1-2; CDR3 protein: CASSSQGEGYTF; CDR3 DNA: TGTGCCAGCAGCTCCCAGGGGGAGGGCTACACCTTC
V gene: TRBV7-9; clone size: .; D gene: TRBD1; J gene: TRBJ2-1; CDR3 protein: CASRETGAKEFF; CDR3 DNA: TGTGCCAGCAGGGAGACAGGGGCGAAGGAGTTCTTC
V gene: TRBV28; clone size: .; D gene: .; J gene: TRBJ1-3; CDR3 protein: CASSSITLTGFSGNTIYF; CDR3 DNA: TGTGCCAGCAGTTCCATTACCCTGACAGGTTTCTCTGGAAACACCATATATTTT
V gene: TRBV6-1; clone size: once; D gene: TRBD2; J gene: TRBJ2-3; CDR3 protein: CASRLQAGIIDTQYF; CDR3 DNA: TGTGCCAGCAGACTCCAAGCGGGAATAATAGATACGCAGTATTTT
V gene: TRBV15; clone size: .; D gene: TRBD2; J gene: TRBJ2-7; CDR3 protein: CATSRLAGGPRGEQYF; CDR3 DNA: TGTGCCACCAGCAGGCTAGCGGGAGGCCCCCGGGGAGAGCAGTACTTC
V gene: TRBV19; clone size: .; D gene: .; J gene: TRBJ1-2; CDR3 protein: CASSIWQVGLANYGYTF; CDR3 DNA: TGTGCCAGTAGTATATGGCAGGTGGGATTAGCTAACTATGGCTACACCTTC
V gene: TRBV4-1; clone size: .; D gene: TRBD2; J gene: TRBJ2-2; CDR3 protein: CASSQGLAGKGELFF; CDR3 DNA: TGCGCCAGCAGCCAGGGACTAGCGGGTAAAGGGGAGCTGTTTTTT
V gene: TRBV5-4; clone size: .; D gene: TRBD2; J gene: TRBJ2-5; CDR3 protein: CASSATSGSQETQYF; CDR3 DNA: TGTGCCAGCAGCGCGACTAGCGGGTCCCAAGAGACCCAGTACTTC
V gene: TRBV11-2; clone size: .; D gene: TRBD1; J gene: TRBJ1-1; CDR3 protein: CASSLAGGAFF; CDR3 DNA: TGTGCCAGCAGCTTAGCAGGGGGAGCTTTCTTT
V gene: TRBV27; clone size: .; D gene: .; J gene: TRBJ1-3; CDR3 protein: CASRSQGLGGNTIYF; CDR3 DNA: TGTGCCAGCAGATCTCAGGGCCTGGGGGGAAACACCATATATTTT
V gene: TRBV6-4; clone size: few; D gene: .; J gene: TRBJ1-1; CDR3 protein: CASSVTHRNTEAFF; CDR3 DNA: TGTGCCAGCAGTGTGACACATCGGAACACTGAAGCTTTCTTT
V gene: TRBV28; clone size: .; D gene: TRBD1; J gene: TRBJ1-1; CDR3 protein: CASSFGQANTEAFF; CDR3 DNA: TGTGCCAGCAGTTTTGGACAGGCGAACACTGAAGCTTTCTTT
V gene: TRBV2; clone size: .; D gene: .; J gene: TRBJ1-2; CDR3 protein: CASSPWTSGYTF; CDR3 DNA: TGTGCCAGCAGCCCATGGACGTCCGGCTACACCTTC
V gene: TRBV5-1; clone size: .; D gene: TRBD1; J gene: TRBJ1-1; CDR3 protein: CASSSKTGTMNTEAFF; CDR3 DNA: TGCGCCAGCAGCTCCAAGACAGGGACCATGAACACTGAAGCTTTCTTT
V gene: TRBV5-1; clone size: .; D gene: .; J gene: TRBJ1-1; CDR3 protein: CASSPRDPRTNTEAFF; CDR3 DNA: TGCGCCTCTTCACCACGGGACCCCAGGACGAACACTGAAGCTTTCTTT
V gene: TRBV9; clone size: .; D gene: TRBD1; J gene: TRBJ2-2; CDR3 protein: CASSAHPQWQGASGTGELFF; CDR3 DNA: TGTGCCAGCAGCGCCCACCCCCAGTGGCAGGGGGCGTCAGGGACCGGGGAGCTGTTTTTT
V gene: TRBV5-1; clone size: .; D gene: .; J gene: TRBJ2-5; CDR3 protein: CASTELMGMETQYF; CDR3 DNA: TGCGCCAGCACCGAGTTAATGGGGATGGAGACCCAGTACTTC
V gene: TRBV7-3; clone size: .; D gene: .; J gene: TRBJ2-7; CDR3 protein: CASSLKTGLNYEQYF; CDR3 DNA: TGTGCCAGCAGCTTAAAAACGGGACTGAACTACGAGCAGTACTTC
V gene: TRBV7-3; clone size: .; D gene: TRBD2; J gene: TRBJ2-1; CDR3 protein: CASTSRPAGGPNNEQFF; CDR3 DNA: TGTGCCAGCACCTCGAGGCCAGCGGGAGGGCCTAACAATGAGCAGTTCTTC
V gene: TRBV6-1; clone size: .; D gene: .; J gene: TRBJ2-7; CDR3 protein: CASSTGIGEQYF; CDR3 DNA: TGTGCCAGCAGTACGGGAATTGGGGAGCAGTACTTC
V gene: TRBV5-1; clone size: .; D gene: .; J gene: TRBJ1-4; CDR3 protein: CASSSDGTNEKLFF; CDR3 DNA: TGCGCCAGCAGCTCGGACGGAACTAATGAAAAACTGTTTTTT
V gene: TRBV2; clone size: .; D gene: .; J gene: TRBJ2-5; CDR3 protein: CASSSSQETQYF; CDR3 DNA: TGTGCCAGCAGTTCGAGCCAAGAGACCCAGTACTTC
V gene: TRBV5-1; clone size: .; D gene: .; J gene: TRBJ2-3; CDR3 protein: CASSLVGLEPDTQYF; CDR3 DNA: TGCGCCAGCAGCTTGGTTGGGTTAGAGCCAGATACGCAGTATTTT
V gene: TRBV5-1; clone size: .; D gene: .; J gene: TRBJ2-1; CDR3 protein: CASSLRGDEQFF; CDR3 DNA: TGCGCCAGCAGCTTGCGGGGAGATGAGCAGTTCTTC
V gene: TRBV19; clone size: .; D gene: TRBD1; J gene: TRBJ2-1; CDR3 protein: CASSTQDRGEQFF; CDR3 DNA: TGTGCCAGTAGTACCCAGGACAGGGGAGAGCAGTTCTTC
V gene: TRBV6-5; clone size: .; D gene: .; J gene: TRBJ2-7; CDR3 protein: CASSRTSYEQYF; CDR3 DNA: TGTGCCAGCAGCCGAACATCCTACGAGCAGTACTTC
V gene: TRBV5-1; clone size: .; D gene: TRBD2; J gene: TRBJ2-1; CDR3 protein: CASSWGGTDSYNEQFF; CDR3 DNA: TGCGCCAGCAGCTGGGGAGGGACGGACTCCTACAATGAGCAGTTCTTC
V gene: TRBV2; clone size: .; D gene: TRBD2; J gene: TRBJ2-1; CDR3 protein: CASSEWWYGTSGRVGQVLLFF; CDR3 DNA: TGTGCCAGCAGTGAATGGTGGTATGGGACTAGCGGGAGGGTTGGTCAGGTATTGCTGTTCTTC
V gene: TRBV19; clone size: .; D gene: .; J gene: TRBJ1-1; CDR3 protein: CASSIRMDRTLNTEAFF; CDR3 DNA: TGTGCCAGTAGTATAAGAATGGACAGAACCTTGAACACTGAAGCTTTCTTT
V gene: TRBV19; clone size: once; D gene: TRBD1; J gene: TRBJ2-7; CDR3 protein: CASSMEGPGGLVEQYF; CDR3 DNA: TGTGCCAGTAGTATGGAGGGACCAGGGGGCCTTGTCGAGCAGTACTTC
V gene: TRBV4-1; clone size: .; D gene: .; J gene: TRBJ1-3; CDR3 protein: CASRTGSLRSGNTIYF; CDR3 DNA: TGCGCCAGCAGGACAGGATCTCTACGATCTGGAAACACCATATATTTT
V gene: TRBV5-1; clone size: .; D gene: TRBD2; J gene: TRBJ2-3; CDR3 protein: CASSFIPGLAGVEARDTQYF; CDR3 DNA: TGCGCCAGCAGCTTTATCCCGGGACTAGCGGGAGTGGAGGCGAGAGATACGCAGTATTTT
V gene: TRBV2; clone size: .; D gene: TRBD1; J gene: TRBJ1-4; CDR3 protein: CASRKTGIRIEKLFF; CDR3 DNA: TGTGCCAGCAGGAAGACAGGGATTCGGATTGAAAAACTGTTTTTT
V gene: TRBV9; clone size: .; D gene: .; J gene: TRBJ2-3; CDR3 protein: CASSGYGTDTQYF; CDR3 DNA: TGTGCCAGCAGCGGGTATGGCACAGATACGCAGTATTTT
V gene: TRBV7-8; clone size: .; D gene: TRBD2; J gene: TRBJ2-1; CDR3 protein: CASSSGRLAGDLTASYNEQFF; CDR3 DNA: TGTGCCAGCAGCTCTGGAAGACTAGCGGGAGACCTAACTGCCTCCTACAATGAGCAGTTCTTC
V gene: TRBV19; clone size: .; D gene: .; J gene: TRBJ1-2; CDR3 protein: CASSTGQNNYGYTF; CDR3 DNA: TGTGCCAGTAGTACCGGACAGAATAACTATGGCTACACCTTC
V gene: TRBV10-3; clone size: .; D gene: TRBD2; J gene: TRBJ2-7; CDR3 protein: CAIRIAGALEQYF; CDR3 DNA: TGTGCCATCCGTATAGCGGGAGCTCTCGAGCAGTACTTC
V gene: TRBV18; clone size: .; D gene: TRBD1; J gene: TRBJ1-1; CDR3 protein: CASFPRDSGWTEAFF; CDR3 DNA: TGTGCCAGCTTCCCTCGGGACAGCGGGTGGACTGAAGCTTTCTTT
V gene: TRBV6-5; clone size: few; D gene: .; J gene: TRBJ2-1; CDR3 protein: CASSYIGDEQFF; CDR3 DNA: TGTGCCAGCAGTTACATTGGGGATGAGCAGTTCTTC
V gene: TRBV5-1; clone size: .; D gene: TRBD2; J gene: TRBJ2-1; CDR3 protein: CASSRERDPAHNEQFF; CDR3 DNA: TGCGCCAGCAGCCGAGAGCGGGACCCTGCCCACAATGAGCAGTTCTTC
V gene: TRBV4-2; clone size: .; D gene: TRBD2; J gene: TRBJ2-1; CDR3 protein: CASSQEGTSGMNEQFF; CDR3 DNA: TGTGCCAGCAGCCAAGAGGGGACTAGCGGGATGAATGAGCAGTTCTTC
V gene: TRBV5-6; clone size: .; D gene: .; J gene: TRBJ2-7; CDR3 protein: CASSLLSTSYEQYF; CDR3 DNA: TGTGCCAGCAGCTTACTTTCGACCTCCTACGAGCAGTACTTC
V gene: TRBV5-1; clone size: .; D gene: .; J gene: TRBJ2-7; CDR3 protein: CASSPGYEQYF; CDR3 DNA: TGCGCCAGCAGCCCCGGCTACGAGCAGTACTTC
V gene: TRBV28; clone size: .; D gene: TRBD1; J gene: TRBJ2-5; CDR3 protein: CASSSPPDRARETQYF; CDR3 DNA: TGTGCCAGCAGTTCCCCCCCGGACAGGGCCCGAGAGACCCAGTACTTC
V gene: TRBV6-1; clone size: .; D gene: TRBD2; J gene: TRBJ2-7; CDR3 protein: CASRGLAGGDEQYF; CDR3 DNA: TGTGCCAGCAGAGGACTAGCGGGAGGTGACGAGCAGTACTTC
V gene: TRBV11-2; clone size: .; D gene: TRBD1; J gene: TRBJ2-7; CDR3 protein: CASSKTTGTGGSNEQYF; CDR3 DNA: TGTGCCAGCAGCAAGACCACCGGGACAGGGGGATCAAACGAGCAGTACTTC